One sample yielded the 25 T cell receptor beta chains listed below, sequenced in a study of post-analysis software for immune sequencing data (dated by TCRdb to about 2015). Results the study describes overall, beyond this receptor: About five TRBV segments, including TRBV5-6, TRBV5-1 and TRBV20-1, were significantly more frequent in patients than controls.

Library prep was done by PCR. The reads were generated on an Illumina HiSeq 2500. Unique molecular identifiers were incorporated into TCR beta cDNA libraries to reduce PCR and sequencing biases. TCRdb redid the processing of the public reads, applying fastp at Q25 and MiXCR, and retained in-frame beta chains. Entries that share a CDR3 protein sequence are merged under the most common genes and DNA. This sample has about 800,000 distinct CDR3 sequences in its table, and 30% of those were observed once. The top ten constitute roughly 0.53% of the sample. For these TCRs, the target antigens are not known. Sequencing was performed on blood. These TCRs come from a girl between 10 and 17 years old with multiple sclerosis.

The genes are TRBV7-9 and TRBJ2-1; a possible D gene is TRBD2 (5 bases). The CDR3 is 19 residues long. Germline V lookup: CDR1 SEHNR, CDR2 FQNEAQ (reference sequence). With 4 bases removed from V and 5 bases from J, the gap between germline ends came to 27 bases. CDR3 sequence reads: CASSSPGELAELGDNEQFF. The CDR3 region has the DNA TGTGCCAGCAGCTCCCCAGGTGAGCTAGCCGAACTTGGGGACAATGAGCAGTTCTTC.

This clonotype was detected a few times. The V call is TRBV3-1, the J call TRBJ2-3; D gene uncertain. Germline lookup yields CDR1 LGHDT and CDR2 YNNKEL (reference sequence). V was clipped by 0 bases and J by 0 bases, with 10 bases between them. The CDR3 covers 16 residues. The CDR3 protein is CASSQDRVGSTDTQYF. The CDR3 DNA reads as TGTGCCAGCAGCCAAGATCGCGTAGGGAGCACAGATACGCAGTATTTT.

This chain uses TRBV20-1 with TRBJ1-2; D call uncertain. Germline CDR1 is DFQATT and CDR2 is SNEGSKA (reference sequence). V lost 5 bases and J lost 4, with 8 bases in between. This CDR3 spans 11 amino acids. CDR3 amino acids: CSAHGSYGYTF. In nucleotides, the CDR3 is TGCAGTGCTCACGGCAGCTATGGCTACACCTTC.

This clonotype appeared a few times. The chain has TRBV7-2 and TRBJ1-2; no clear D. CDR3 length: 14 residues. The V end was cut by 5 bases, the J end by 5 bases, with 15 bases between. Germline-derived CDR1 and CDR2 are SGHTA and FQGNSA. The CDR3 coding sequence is TGTGCCAGCAGCCTGCTAGGACCTCTATATGGCTACACCTTC. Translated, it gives CASSLLGPLYGYTF.

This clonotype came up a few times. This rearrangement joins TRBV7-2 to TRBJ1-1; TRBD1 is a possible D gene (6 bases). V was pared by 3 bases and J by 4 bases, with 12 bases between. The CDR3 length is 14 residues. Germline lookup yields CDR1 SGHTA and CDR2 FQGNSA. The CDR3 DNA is TGTGCCAGCAGCTTTTCGCAGGGGAGCACTGAAGCTTTCTTT. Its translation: CASSFSQGSTEAFF.

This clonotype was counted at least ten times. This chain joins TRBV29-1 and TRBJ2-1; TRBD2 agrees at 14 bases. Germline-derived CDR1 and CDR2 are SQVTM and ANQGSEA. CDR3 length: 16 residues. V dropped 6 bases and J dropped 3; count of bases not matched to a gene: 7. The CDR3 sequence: CSVRGTSGRDYNEQFF. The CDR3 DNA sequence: TGCAGCGTGAGGGGGACTAGCGGGAGAGACTACAATGAGCAGTTCTTC.

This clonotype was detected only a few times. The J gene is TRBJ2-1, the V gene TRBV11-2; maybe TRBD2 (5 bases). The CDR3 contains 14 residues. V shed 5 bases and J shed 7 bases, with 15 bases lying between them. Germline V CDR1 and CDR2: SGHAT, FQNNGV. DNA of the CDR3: TGTGCCAGCAGCCTGGGATGGGGAGAGAATGAGCAGTTCTTC. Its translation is CASSLGWGENEQFF.

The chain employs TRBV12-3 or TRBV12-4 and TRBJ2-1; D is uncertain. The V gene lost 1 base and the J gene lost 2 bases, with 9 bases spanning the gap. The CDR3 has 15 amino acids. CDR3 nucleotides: TGTGCCAGCAGTTTAGAGGCAGTGGCCTACAATGAGCAGTTCTTC. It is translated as CASSLEAVAYNEQFF.

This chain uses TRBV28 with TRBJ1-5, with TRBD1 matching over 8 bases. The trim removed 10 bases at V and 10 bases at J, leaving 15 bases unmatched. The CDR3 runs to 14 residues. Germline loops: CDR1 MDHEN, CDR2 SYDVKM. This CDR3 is CATSRGQDGQPQHF. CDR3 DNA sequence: TGTGCCACCAGCCGGGGACAGGATGGACAACCCCAGCATTTT.

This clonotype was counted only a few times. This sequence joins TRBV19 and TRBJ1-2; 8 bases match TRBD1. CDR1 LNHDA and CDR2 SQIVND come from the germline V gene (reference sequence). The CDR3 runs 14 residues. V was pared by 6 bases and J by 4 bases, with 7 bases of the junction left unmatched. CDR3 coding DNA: TGTGCCAGTAGGACCAGGGGGCGCGGCTATGGCTACACCTTC. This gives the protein CASRTRGRGYGYTF.

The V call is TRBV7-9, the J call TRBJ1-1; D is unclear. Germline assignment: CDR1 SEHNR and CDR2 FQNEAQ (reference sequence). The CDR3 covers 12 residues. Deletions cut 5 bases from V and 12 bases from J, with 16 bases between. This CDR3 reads CASSPGRFVSFF. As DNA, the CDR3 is TGTGCCAGCAGCCCCGGCAGGTTCGTGTCTTTCTTT.

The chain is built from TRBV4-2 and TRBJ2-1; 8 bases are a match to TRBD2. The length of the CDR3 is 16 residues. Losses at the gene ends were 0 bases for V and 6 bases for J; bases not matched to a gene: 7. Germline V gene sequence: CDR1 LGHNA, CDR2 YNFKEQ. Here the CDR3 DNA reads TGTGCCAGCAGCCAAGACGGGACTAGGTCGTCCAATGAGCAGTTCTTC. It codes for CASSQDGTRSSNEQFF.

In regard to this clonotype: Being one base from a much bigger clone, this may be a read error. The chain's CDR3 is CSARGTYQETQFF. The CDR3 region has the DNA TGCAGTGCTAGAGGGACATATCAAGAGACCCAGTTCTTC. The chain is built from TRBV20-1 and TRBJ2-5, with D possibly being TRBD1 (5 bases). The closer fit of TRBJ2-1 to the DNA end suggests the J call may be wrong. CDR3 size: 13 residues. Germline CDR1 is DFQATT and CDR2 is SNEGSKA (reference sequence).

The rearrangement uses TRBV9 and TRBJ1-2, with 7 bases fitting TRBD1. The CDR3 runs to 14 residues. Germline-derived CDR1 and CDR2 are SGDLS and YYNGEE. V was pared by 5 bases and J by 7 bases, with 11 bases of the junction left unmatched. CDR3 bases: TGTGCCAGCAGGCGGGAGGGGGCGCCTGGTGGCTACACCTTC. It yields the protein CASRREGAPGGYTF.

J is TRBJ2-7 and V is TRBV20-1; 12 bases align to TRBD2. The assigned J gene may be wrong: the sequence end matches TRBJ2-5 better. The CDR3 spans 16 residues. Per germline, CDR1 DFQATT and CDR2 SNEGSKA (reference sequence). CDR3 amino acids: CSARDLAGGTRETQYF. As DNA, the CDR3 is TGCAGTGCTAGAGATCTAGCGGGAGGGACCCGAGAGACCCAGTACTTC.

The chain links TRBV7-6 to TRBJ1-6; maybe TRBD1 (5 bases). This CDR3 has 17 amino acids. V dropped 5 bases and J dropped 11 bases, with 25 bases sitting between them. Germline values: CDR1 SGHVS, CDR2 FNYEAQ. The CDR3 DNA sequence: TGTGCCAGCAGCCACTTCCCAAGGGGCCAGAAAGGACCACCCCTCCACTTT. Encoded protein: CASSHFPRGQKGPPLHF.

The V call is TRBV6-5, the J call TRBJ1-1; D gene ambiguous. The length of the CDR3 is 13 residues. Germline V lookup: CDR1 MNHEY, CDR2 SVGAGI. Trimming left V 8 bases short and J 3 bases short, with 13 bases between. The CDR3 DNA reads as TGTGCCAGCTTGAGGTTCGGGTACACTGAAGCTTTCTTT. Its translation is CASLRFGYTEAFF.

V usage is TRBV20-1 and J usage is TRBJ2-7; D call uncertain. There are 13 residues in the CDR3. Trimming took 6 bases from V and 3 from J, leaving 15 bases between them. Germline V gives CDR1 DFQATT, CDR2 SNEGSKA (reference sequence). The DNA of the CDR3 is TGCAGTGCCCCCGACGGGCTAGGCTACGAGCAGTACTTC. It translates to CSAPDGLGYEQYF.

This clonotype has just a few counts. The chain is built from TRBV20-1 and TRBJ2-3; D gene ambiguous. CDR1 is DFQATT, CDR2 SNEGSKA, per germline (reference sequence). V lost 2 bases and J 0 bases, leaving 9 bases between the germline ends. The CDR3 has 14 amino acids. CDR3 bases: TGCAGTGCTAGATCCGGAATAAGCACAGATACGCAGTATTTT. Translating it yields CSARSGISTDTQYF.

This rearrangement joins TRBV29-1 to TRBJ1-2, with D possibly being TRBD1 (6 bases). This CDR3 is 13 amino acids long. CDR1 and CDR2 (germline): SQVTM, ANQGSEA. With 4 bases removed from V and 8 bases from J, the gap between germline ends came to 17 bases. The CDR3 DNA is TGCAGCGTTGGCAGACAGGCTCAGGCCGGCTACACCTTC. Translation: CSVGRQAQAGYTF.

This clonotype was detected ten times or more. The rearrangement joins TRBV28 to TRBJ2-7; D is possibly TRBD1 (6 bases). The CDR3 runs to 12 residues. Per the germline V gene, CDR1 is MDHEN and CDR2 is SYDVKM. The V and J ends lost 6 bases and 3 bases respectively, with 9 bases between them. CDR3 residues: CASSRTVYEQYF. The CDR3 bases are TGTGCCAGCAGCCGGACAGTCTACGAGCAGTACTTC.

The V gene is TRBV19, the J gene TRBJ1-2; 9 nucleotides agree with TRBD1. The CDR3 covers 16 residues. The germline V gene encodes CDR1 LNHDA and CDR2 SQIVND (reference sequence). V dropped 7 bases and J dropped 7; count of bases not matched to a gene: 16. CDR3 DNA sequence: TGTGCCAGTACCACCTCGGAGACAGGGGGACCTTCTGGCTACACCTTC. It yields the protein CASTTSETGGPSGYTF.

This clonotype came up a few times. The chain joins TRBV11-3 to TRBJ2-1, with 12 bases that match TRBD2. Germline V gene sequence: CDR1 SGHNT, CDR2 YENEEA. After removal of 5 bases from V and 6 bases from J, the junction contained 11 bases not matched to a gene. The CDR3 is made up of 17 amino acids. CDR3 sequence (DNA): TGTGCCAGCAGCCCTGGACTAGCGGGGAGGTTTTTCAATGAGCAGTTCTTC. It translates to CASSPGLAGRFFNEQFF.

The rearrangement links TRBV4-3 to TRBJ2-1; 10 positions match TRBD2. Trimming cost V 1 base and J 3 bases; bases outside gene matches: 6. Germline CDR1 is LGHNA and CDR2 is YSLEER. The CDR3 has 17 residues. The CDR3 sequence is CASSQVRPSGSYNEQFF. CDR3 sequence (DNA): TGCGCCAGCAGCCAAGTTCGGCCTAGCGGGAGCTACAATGAGCAGTTCTTC.

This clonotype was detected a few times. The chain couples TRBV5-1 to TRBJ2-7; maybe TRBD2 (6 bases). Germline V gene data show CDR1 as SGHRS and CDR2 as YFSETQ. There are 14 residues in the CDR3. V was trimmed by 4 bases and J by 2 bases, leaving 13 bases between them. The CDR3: CASSTRLEPYEQYF. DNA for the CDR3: TGCGCCAGCAGCACACGACTAGAGCCCTACGAGCAGTACTTC.